This TCR beta chain comes out of a study of T cells after yellow fever vaccination (dated 2019 in TCRdb). In terms of the full investigation: Libraries from fractions with low cell numbers were prepared with the SMART-Seq v4 Ultra Low Input RNA kit. To track T-cell clones before and after primary and booster YFV17D yellow fever vaccination, bulk TCR alpha and beta repertoires were sequenced longitudinally. Two healthy male donors, one aged 18 to 30 and one aged 30 to 39 years, were included in the cohort. Blood was collected at multiple timepoints before and after primary and secondary immunization, and bulk PBMC replicates and cell subsets were isolated. The research as a whole found: Most clones expanded after primary vaccination (around 96% of CD4 and roughly 88% of CD8) were re-detected after the booster, suggesting that broad memory maintenance occurred. Because the study included only a couple of donors, the extent to which the findings can be generalized is limited. Computational filtering was required because FACS-sorted repertoires could contain abundant contaminating clonotypes from the bulk population. A small share of clonotypes was detected in both CD4 and CD8 compartments, with the overlap likely arising from convergent recombination. The secondary T-cell response was weaker than the primary response but faster, peaking on day 5 instead of day 15.

The treatment or condition label, as the study defines it: live attenuated yellow fever vaccine strain. A standard Ficoll-Paque protocol was used to isolate PBMCs from peripheral blood. Dynabeads CD4 and CD8 positive selection kits were used to isolate CD4 and CD8 T-cell fractions. RNA was extracted with TriZol from bulk PBMCs, CD4 and CD8 fractions, and dextramer-positive and dextramer-negative fractions. Its CDR3 holds 11 amino acids, cysteine through phenylalanine. This entry keeps only the CDR3 DNA: 33 bases, framed from base 1. V is clipped by 6 bases and J by 3 bases, and the sequence between their germline boundaries is 6 bases long. Based on the germline V gene, the CDR1 and CDR2 sequences are SNHLY and FYNNEI. TCR cDNA was synthesized by 5'RACE template switching, through which a universal primer site and unique molecular identifiers were introduced. Priming for cDNA synthesis came from both the TCR alpha and TCR beta constant segments. Library amplification involved two PCR steps, and the second step added sample barcodes and sequencing adapters. Sequencing of the libraries was done on either Illumina HiSeq 2500 (2x100 bp) or NovaSeq (2x150 bp). The published analysis was carried out like this. MIGEC was used to demultiplex reads and collapse the reads into UMI consensus sequences, and MiXCR was used for V(D)J alignment. Clonotypes responding to the vaccine were identified with edgeR on replicate PBMC samples, with the criteria of FDR below 0.01 and a log2 fold change above 5 up to day 15. Bulk clonotypes were assigned CD4 or CD8 identity according to which sequenced CD4 or CD8 repertoire held them at higher abundance. TCRdb reprocessed the public reads (quality trimming at Q25 with fastp, clone calling with MiXCR) and kept in-frame beta chains. Rows with one shared CDR3 protein collapse into an entry with the most common genes and DNA. The V and J calls were determined by TCRdb, not by the authors. For this sample there are over 150,000 distinct CDR3 sequences; approximately 6.2% appear just once. Roughly 3% of the sample is held by the ten biggest clonotypes.

To note about this clonotype: Its cognate antigen has yet to be identified. The sample holds no much larger clone one base away, and base qualities are not on file.

The material was CD4+ T cells sorted from PBMCs, obtained on the day of the first yellow fever vaccination. The chain uses TRBV2 and TRBJ2-7; no D gene call is confident. This TCR was sampled from a man aged 18-30 years who received the YFV17D yellow fever vaccine. The CDR3 protein: CASRLFYEQYF. In nucleotides, the sequence is TGTGCCAGCAGATTATTCTACGAGCAGTACTTC. Reference TRBV2 and TRBJ2-7 proteins supply the regions before and after the CDR3; the full variable domain is: EPEVTQTPSHQVTQMGQEVILRCVPISNHLYFYWYRQILGQKVEFLVSFYNNEISEKSEIFDDQFSVERPDGSNFTLKIRSTKLEDSAMYFCASRLFYEQYFGPGTRLTVT.